The rows below give T cell receptor beta chains drawn from one sample of a study of blood T cells in healthy people across ages. Using its own MiXCR run on the 5' RACE reads, TCRdb lists one record per CDR3 protein. The profile covers 780,000 or so distinct CDR3 sequences, with roughly 56% appearing a single time and around 24% taken by the ten largest. The sample comprised blood. These receptors were obtained from a man aged 40-49 years in good health. Each CDR3 is given with its conserved first and last residue. The D gene is left open where the match is weak. The size entry is marked missing in some rows and otherwise reads once, few, many or a size class.

V gene	D gene	J gene	clone size	CDR3 DNA	CDR3 protein
TRBV27	TRBD2	TRBJ2-3	few	TGTGCCAGCAAACCATCCTCTGCGGGGGGGCGTTCGCAGTATTTT	CASKPSSAGGRSQYF
TRBV7-9	TRBD1	TRBJ1-1	-	TGTGCCAGCAGCTTCACACAGGGGAGCACTGAAGCTTTCTTT	CASSFTQGSTEAFF
TRBV12-3/TRBV12-4	-	TRBJ2-2	many	TGTGCCAGCAGTCACGATAACAGTCCCCGGGAGCTGTTTTTT	CASSHDNSPRELFF
TRBV20-1	TRBD1	TRBJ1-5	few	TGCAGTGCTAGCCCCGGGACAGGGAGGGGACAGCCCCAGCATTTT	CSASPGTGRGQPQHF
TRBV6-2/TRBV6-3	-	TRBJ2-5	few	TGTGCCAGCAGTCAAGACCGCCTCGGGGAGACCCAGTACTTC	CASSQDRLGETQYF
TRBV7-9	TRBD2	TRBJ2-5	once	TGTGTCAGCAGTGCCCCCAGCGGGAGAGACCAAGAGACCCAGTACTTC	CVSSAPSGRDQETQYF
TRBV27	TRBD2	TRBJ2-5	few	TGTGCCAGCTCCGAATGGACTAGCGGGACCCTAGAGACCCAGTACTTC	CASSEWTSGTLETQYF
TRBV6-5	-	TRBJ2-1	once	TGTGCCAGCAGTTACCCGAGCGTCGGGGGTTACAATGAGCAGTTCTTC	CASSYPSVGGYNEQFF
TRBV12-3/TRBV12-4	-	TRBJ2-1	-	TGTACCAGCAGTCCGGGACGGAGCTCCTACAATGAGCAGTTCTTC	CTSSPGRSSYNEQFF
TRBV20-1	-	TRBJ2-1	-	TGCAGTGCCGGAGAGGGCCAAGGAATCAATGAGCAGTTCTTC	CSAGEGQGINEQFF
TRBV12-3/TRBV12-4	-	TRBJ1-3	-	TGTGCCAGCATCTTCCGACAGAACTCTGGAAACACCATATATTTT	CASIFRQNSGNTIYF
TRBV29-1	-	TRBJ2-1	few	TGCAGCGCACGAGGGCAGGGGAATGAGCAGTTCTTC	CSARGQGNEQFF
TRBV29-1	-	TRBJ2-3	few	TGCAGCGTTGAAGCTAAAACAGGGATCCGCACAGATACGCAGTATTTT	CSVEAKTGIRTDTQYF
TRBV20-1	-	TRBJ2-3	-	TGCAGTGCAGCTTATACGCAGTATTTT	CSAAYTQYF
TRBV10-3	TRBD1	TRBJ2-1	many	TGTGCCATCAGTGAGACAGGGGGCTCCTACAATGAGCAGTTCTTC	CAISETGGSYNEQFF
TRBV12-3/TRBV12-4	TRBD1	TRBJ1-2	-	TGTGCCAGCACTGGACAGGGCCCGGGCGCCATCTATGGCTACACCTTC	CASTGQGPGAIYGYTF
TRBV7-2	TRBD2	TRBJ2-3	-	TGTGCCAGCAGCTTTCAGACTAGCGGGGGGTCTAGCACAGATACGCAGTATTTT	CASSFQTSGGSSTDTQYF
TRBV24-1	-	TRBJ2-6	-	TGTGCCACCAGTGACCCAGGGGCTGGGGCCAACGTCCTGACTTTC	CATSDPGAGANVLTF
TRBV5-1	TRBD1	TRBJ2-5	-	TGCGCCAGCAGCCCTTCGGGACAGGGGGTAGGGGAGACCCAGTACTTC	CASSPSGQGVGETQYF
TRBV20-1	-	TRBJ2-5	-	TGCAGTGCTACACCACCAAGGGGAATCCAAGAGACCCAGTACTTC	CSATPPRGIQETQYF
TRBV3-1	-	TRBJ1-2	-	TGTGCCAGCAGCCGGAACAGGGACTCGGGCTACACCTTC	CASSRNRDSGYTF
TRBV20-1	-	TRBJ1-5	-	TGCAGTGCTAGTCCCGACAGCAATCAGCCCCAGCATTTT	CSASPDSNQPQHF